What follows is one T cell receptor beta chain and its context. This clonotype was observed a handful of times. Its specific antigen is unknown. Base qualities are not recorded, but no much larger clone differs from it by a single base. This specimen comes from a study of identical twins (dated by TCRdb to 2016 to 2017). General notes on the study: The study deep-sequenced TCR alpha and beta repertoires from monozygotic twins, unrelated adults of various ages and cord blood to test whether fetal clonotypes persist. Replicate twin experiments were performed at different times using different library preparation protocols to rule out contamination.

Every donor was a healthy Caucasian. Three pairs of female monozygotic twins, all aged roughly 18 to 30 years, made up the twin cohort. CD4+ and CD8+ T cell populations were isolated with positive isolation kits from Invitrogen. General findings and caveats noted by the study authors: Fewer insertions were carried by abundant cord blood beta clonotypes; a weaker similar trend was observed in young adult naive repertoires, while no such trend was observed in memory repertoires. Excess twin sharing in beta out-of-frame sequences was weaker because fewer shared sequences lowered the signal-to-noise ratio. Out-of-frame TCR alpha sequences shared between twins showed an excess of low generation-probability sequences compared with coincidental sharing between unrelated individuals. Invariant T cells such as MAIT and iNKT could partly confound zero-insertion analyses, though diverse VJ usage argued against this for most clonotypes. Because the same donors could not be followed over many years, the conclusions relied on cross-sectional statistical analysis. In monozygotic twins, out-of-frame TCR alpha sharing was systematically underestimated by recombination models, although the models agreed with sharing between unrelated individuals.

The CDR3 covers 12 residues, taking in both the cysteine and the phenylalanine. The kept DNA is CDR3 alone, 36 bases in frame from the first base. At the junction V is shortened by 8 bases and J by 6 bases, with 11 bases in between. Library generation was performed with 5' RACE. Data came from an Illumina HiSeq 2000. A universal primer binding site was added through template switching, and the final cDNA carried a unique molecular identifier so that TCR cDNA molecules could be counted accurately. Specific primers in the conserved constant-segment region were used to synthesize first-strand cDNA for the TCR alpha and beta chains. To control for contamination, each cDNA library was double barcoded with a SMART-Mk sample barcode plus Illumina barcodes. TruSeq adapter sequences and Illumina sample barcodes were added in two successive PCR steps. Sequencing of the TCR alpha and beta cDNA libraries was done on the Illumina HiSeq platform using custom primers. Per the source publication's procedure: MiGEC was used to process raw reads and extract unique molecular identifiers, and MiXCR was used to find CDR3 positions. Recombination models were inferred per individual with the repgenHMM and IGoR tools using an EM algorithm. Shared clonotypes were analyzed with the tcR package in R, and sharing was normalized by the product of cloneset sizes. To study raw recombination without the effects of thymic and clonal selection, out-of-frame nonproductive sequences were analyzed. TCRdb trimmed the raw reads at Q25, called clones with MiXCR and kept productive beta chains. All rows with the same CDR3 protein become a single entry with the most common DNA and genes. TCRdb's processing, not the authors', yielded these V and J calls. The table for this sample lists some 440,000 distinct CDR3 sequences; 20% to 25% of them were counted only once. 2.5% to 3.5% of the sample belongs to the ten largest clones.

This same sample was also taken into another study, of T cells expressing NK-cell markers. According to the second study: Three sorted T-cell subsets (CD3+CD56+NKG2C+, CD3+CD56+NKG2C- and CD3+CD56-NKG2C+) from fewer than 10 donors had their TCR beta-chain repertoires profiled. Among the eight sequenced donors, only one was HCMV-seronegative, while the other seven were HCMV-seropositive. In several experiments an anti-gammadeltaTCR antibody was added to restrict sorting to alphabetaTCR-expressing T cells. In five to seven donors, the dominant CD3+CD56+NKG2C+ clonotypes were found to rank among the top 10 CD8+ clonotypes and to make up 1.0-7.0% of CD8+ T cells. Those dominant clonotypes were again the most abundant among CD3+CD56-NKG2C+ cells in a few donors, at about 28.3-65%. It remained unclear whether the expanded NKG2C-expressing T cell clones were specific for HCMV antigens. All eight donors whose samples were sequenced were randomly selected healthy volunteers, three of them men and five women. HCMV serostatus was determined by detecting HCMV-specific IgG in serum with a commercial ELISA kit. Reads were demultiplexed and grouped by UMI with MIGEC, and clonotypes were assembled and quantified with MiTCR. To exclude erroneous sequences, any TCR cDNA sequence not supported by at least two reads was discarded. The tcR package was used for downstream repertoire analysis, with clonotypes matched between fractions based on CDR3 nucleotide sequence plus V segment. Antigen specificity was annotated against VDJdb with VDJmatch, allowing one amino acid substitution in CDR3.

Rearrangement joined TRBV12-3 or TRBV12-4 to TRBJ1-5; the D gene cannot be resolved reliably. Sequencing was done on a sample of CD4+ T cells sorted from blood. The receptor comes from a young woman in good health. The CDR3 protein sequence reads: CASGSMSQPQHF. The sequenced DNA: TGTGCCAGCGGCTCCATGAGTCAGCCCCAGCATTTT.